These 17 T cell receptor beta chains were all obtained from the same sample, sequenced in a study of PD-L1 blockade in urothelial cancer. The repertoire was sequenced with immunoSEQ multiplex PCR; TCRdb's copy has only in-frame clones and lacks some. The sample contains 90,000 to 120,000 clones, around 82% of which appear only once. Source: PBMCs, taken around atezolizumab (anti-PD-L1) treatment. The origin of the receptors is a man aged 50 to 59 with urothelial cancer.

This sequence joins TRBV27 and TRBJ1-2; TRBD1 is a possible D gene (5 bases). V lost 4 bases, J lost 6 bases, and 18 bases lay in between. CDR1 MNHEY and CDR2 SMNVEV come from the germline V gene (reference sequence). There are 15 residues in the CDR3. CDR3 nucleotide sequence: TGTGCCAGCAGTTCTCGGGGGACCGCGGTCGATGGCTACACCTTC. Its translation is CASSSRGTAVDGYTF.

The chain couples TRBV5-1 to TRBJ2-1; D is undetermined. CDR3 length: 13 amino acids. Trimming stripped 2 bases from V and 7 bases from J, with 10 bases between. Germline V lookup: CDR1 SGHRS, CDR2 YFSETQ. The CDR3 spells CASSFSPSNEQFF. DNA of the CDR3: TGCGCCAGCAGCTTTTCCCCGTCTAATGAGCAGTTCTTC.

CDR3 amino acids: CAISVRAQETQYF. CDR3 nucleotide sequence: TGTGCCATCAGTGTCAGGGCCCAAGAGACCCAGTACTTC. The chain combines TRBV10-3 with TRBJ2-5; a weak D match, TRBD1 (5 bases). This CDR3 region has 13 residues. V dropped 4 bases and J dropped 1 base, with 7 bases sitting between them. Germline V gene lookup returns CDR1 ENHRY and CDR2 SYGVKD.

This chain connects TRBV7-9 to TRBJ2-3; 8 positions agree with TRBD2. The CDR3 totals 14 residues. V gave up 3 bases and J gave up 4 bases; unmatched junction bases: 3. Per germline, CDR1 SEHNR and CDR2 FQNEAQ (reference sequence). Here the CDR3 DNA reads TGTGCCAGCAGCTTCGCGGGAGGTTCAGATACGCAGTATTTT. This encodes CASSFAGGSDTQYF.

The genes are TRBV6-6 and TRBJ1-5; D unresolved. Deletions cut 2 bases from V and 7 bases from J, with 15 bases between. Germline CDR1 MNHNY, CDR2 SVGAGI (reference sequence). The CDR3 totals 15 residues. The CDR3 here is CASSYVDSAGQPQHF. The CDR3 DNA reads as TGTGCCAGCAGTTACGTGGATTCAGCGGGGCAGCCCCAGCATTTT.

The chain joins TRBV11-2 to TRBJ2-1, with 8 bases identical to TRBD2. In germline, CDR1 is SGHAT, CDR2 FQNNGV. The CDR3 spans 16 residues. V lost 6 bases, J lost 0 bases, and 7 bases stayed unmatched. The CDR3 reads CASRFGGTSSYNEQFF. CDR3 coding DNA: TGTGCCAGCAGATTTGGGGGGACTAGCTCCTACAATGAGCAGTTCTTC.

The chain is built from TRBV11-3 and TRBJ1-3; D is uncertain. Trimming shortened V by 5 bases and J by 2 bases, and 13 bases separated the two germline ends. The CDR3 is 15 residues long. From germline, CDR1 is SGHNT and CDR2 YENEEA. CDR3 in amino acids: CASSPSNNAGNTIYF. For the CDR3, the DNA is TGTGCCAGCAGCCCGTCGAACAACGCTGGAAACACCATATATTTT.

This chain connects TRBV13 to TRBJ1-3, with D unresolved. Germline V CDR1 and CDR2: PRHDT, FYEKMQ (reference sequence). Trimming shortened V by 8 bases and J by 0 bases, and 11 bases separated the two germline ends. This CDR3 spans 14 amino acids. The CDR3 sequence is CASGHEGSGNTIYF. CDR3 sequence (DNA): TGTGCCAGCGGCCACGAGGGCTCTGGAAACACCATATATTTT.

This chain joins TRBV5-4 and TRBJ2-1; TRBD2 matches at 10 bases. In germline, CDR1 is SGHNT, CDR2 YYREEE (reference sequence). Trimming cost V 4 bases and J 3 bases; bases outside gene matches: 7. This CDR3 is 16 amino acids long. The CDR3 is CASSRTSGDFYNEQFF. As DNA, the CDR3 is TGTGCCAGCAGCCGGACTAGCGGCGACTTCTACAATGAGCAGTTCTTC.

The chain carries TRBV4-1 and TRBJ1-6, with D tentatively TRBD1 (6 bases). Trimming stripped 4 bases from V and 7 bases from J, with 14 bases between. This CDR3 is built from 15 residues. Germline V lookup: CDR1 MGHRA, CDR2 YSYEKL. In DNA form, the CDR3 reads TGCGCCAGCAGCCCTTGGACAGACGTCAATTCACCCCTCCACTTT. Protein: CASSPWTDVNSPLHF.

This chain joins TRBV5-6 and TRBJ2-7, with D possibly matching TRBD1 (6 bases). Germline lookup yields CDR1 SGHDT and CDR2 YYEEEE. CDR3 length: 16 amino acids. V dropped 4 bases and J dropped 0 bases, with 17 bases sitting between them. This chain's CDR3 is CASSHTQGLYSYEQYF. In nucleotides, the CDR3 is TGTGCCAGCAGCCATACTCAGGGGCTGTACTCCTACGAGCAGTACTTC.

This clone came up a few times. V usage is TRBV5-1 and J usage is TRBJ1-2, with 8 positions matching TRBD1. Looked up from germline, CDR1 is SGHRS and CDR2 is YFSETQ. The CDR3 runs to 15 residues. The V segment lost 1 base and the J segment 3 bases; nucleotides outside the gene matches: 5. The CDR3 here is CASSLTRTGYYGYTF. The CDR3 DNA is TGCGCCAGCAGCTTGACCCGGACAGGGTACTATGGCTACACCTTC.

The chain is built from TRBV9 and TRBJ1-1; D perhaps matches TRBD1 (5 bases). Germline values: CDR1 SGDLS, CDR2 YYNGEE. The CDR3 length is 17 residues. The V gene lost 4 bases and the J gene lost 1 base, with 20 bases spanning the gap. DNA for the CDR3: TGTGCCAGCAGCTACCAGGGCGGGGGGGTTTCGAACACTGAAGCTTTCTTT. It specifies CASSYQGGGVSNTEAFF.

The chain is built from TRBV6-6 and TRBJ2-1, with 11 bases aligning to TRBD2. V lost 6 bases, J lost 4 bases, and 8 bases stayed unmatched. This CDR3 has 16 amino acids. Germline CDR1 and CDR2: MNHNY and SVGAGI (reference sequence). In nucleotides, the CDR3 is TGTGCCAGCAGCAACCAAACTAGCGGGAGATACAATGAGCAGTTCTTC. It yields the protein CASSNQTSGRYNEQFF.

V and J are TRBV6-4 and TRBJ2-7; 8 bases agree with TRBD2. CDR1 and CDR2 (germline): MRHNA, SNTAGT. The V and J ends lost 7 bases and 3 bases, in that order; junction bases with no gene match: 23. CDR3 length equals 19 residues. The CDR3 here is CASISPAPERELGIYEQYF. CDR3 sequence (DNA): TGTGCCAGCATTAGTCCCGCACCCGAGCGGGAGCTTGGGATCTACGAGCAGTACTTC.

The gene calls are TRBV5-4 and TRBJ2-3, with D perhaps matching TRBD2 (6 bases). The germline V and J ends were trimmed by 4 bases and 5 bases, with 17 bases remaining between them. This CDR3 has 15 amino acids. CDR1 and CDR2 (germline): SGHNT, YYREEE (reference sequence). The CDR3 DNA reads TGTGCCAGCAGCCGGTCGTCGGGAGTGATAGATACGCAGTATTTT. It yields the protein CASSRSSGVIDTQYF.

The chain employs TRBV7-2 and TRBJ1-6, with D uncertain. This CDR3 comprises 13 residues. Germline CDR1 SGHTA, CDR2 FQGNSA. V lost 6 bases and J lost 9, with 12 bases in between. As DNA, the CDR3 is TGTGCCAGCAGGCCGACATTACGTTCACCCCTCCACTTT. Protein: CASRPTLRSPLHF.